This TCR beta chain comes out of a study of Graves' ophthalmopathy and Graves' hyperthyroidism. About the study: Peripheral blood was gathered at the point of initial diagnosis, before any treatment started.

Hyperthyroidism patients were newly diagnosed, under 2 months' duration, aged 18 to 65. Broader study findings: Built on 13 signatures, a model told ophthalmopathy apart from stable hyperthyroidism with almost 90% sensitivity and almost 84% specificity.

The V gene end was trimmed by 8 bases and the J gene end by 10 bases; junction bases not matched to a gene: 3. The CDR3 extends over 12 amino acids. Many counts were recorded for this clonotype. Its antigen is not known. RNA transcripts were the template, and TCR beta CDR3 regions were amplified from them. HTBI-primed RT-PCR formed the first round, and a multiplex PCR formed the second. TCRdb re-derived calls from the multiplex PCR reads in MiXCR, one entry per CDR3 protein. The top ten hold roughly 7% of the sample, which has hundreds of thousands of distinct CDR3 sequences, 15% to 17% seen once. The specimen was peripheral blood. The gene calls are TRBV12-3 or TRBV12-4 and TRBJ1-6, with 9 bases fitting TRBD1. This TCR derives from a young woman with stable Graves' hyperthyroidism. This CDR3 is CASGTGGSPLHF. Here the CDR3 DNA reads TGTGCCAGCGGTACAGGGGGCTCACCCCTCCACTTT.